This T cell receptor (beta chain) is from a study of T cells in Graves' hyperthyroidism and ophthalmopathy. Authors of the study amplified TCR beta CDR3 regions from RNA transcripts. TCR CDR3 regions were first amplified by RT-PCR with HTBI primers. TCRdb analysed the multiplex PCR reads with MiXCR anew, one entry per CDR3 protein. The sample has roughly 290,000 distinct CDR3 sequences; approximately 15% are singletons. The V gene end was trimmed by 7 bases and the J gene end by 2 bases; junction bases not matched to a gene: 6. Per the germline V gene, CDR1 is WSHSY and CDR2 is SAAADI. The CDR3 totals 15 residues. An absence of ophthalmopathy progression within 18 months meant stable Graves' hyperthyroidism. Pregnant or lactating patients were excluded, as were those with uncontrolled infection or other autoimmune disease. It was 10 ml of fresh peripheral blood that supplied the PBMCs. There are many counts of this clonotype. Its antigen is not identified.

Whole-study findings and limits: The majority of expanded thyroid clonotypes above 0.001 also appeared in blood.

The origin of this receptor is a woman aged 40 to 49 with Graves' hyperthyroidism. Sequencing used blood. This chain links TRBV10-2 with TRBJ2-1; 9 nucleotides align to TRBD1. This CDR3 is CASMGWDRAYNEQFF. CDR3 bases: TGCGCCAGCATGGGGTGGGACAGGGCCTACAATGAGCAGTTCTTC.